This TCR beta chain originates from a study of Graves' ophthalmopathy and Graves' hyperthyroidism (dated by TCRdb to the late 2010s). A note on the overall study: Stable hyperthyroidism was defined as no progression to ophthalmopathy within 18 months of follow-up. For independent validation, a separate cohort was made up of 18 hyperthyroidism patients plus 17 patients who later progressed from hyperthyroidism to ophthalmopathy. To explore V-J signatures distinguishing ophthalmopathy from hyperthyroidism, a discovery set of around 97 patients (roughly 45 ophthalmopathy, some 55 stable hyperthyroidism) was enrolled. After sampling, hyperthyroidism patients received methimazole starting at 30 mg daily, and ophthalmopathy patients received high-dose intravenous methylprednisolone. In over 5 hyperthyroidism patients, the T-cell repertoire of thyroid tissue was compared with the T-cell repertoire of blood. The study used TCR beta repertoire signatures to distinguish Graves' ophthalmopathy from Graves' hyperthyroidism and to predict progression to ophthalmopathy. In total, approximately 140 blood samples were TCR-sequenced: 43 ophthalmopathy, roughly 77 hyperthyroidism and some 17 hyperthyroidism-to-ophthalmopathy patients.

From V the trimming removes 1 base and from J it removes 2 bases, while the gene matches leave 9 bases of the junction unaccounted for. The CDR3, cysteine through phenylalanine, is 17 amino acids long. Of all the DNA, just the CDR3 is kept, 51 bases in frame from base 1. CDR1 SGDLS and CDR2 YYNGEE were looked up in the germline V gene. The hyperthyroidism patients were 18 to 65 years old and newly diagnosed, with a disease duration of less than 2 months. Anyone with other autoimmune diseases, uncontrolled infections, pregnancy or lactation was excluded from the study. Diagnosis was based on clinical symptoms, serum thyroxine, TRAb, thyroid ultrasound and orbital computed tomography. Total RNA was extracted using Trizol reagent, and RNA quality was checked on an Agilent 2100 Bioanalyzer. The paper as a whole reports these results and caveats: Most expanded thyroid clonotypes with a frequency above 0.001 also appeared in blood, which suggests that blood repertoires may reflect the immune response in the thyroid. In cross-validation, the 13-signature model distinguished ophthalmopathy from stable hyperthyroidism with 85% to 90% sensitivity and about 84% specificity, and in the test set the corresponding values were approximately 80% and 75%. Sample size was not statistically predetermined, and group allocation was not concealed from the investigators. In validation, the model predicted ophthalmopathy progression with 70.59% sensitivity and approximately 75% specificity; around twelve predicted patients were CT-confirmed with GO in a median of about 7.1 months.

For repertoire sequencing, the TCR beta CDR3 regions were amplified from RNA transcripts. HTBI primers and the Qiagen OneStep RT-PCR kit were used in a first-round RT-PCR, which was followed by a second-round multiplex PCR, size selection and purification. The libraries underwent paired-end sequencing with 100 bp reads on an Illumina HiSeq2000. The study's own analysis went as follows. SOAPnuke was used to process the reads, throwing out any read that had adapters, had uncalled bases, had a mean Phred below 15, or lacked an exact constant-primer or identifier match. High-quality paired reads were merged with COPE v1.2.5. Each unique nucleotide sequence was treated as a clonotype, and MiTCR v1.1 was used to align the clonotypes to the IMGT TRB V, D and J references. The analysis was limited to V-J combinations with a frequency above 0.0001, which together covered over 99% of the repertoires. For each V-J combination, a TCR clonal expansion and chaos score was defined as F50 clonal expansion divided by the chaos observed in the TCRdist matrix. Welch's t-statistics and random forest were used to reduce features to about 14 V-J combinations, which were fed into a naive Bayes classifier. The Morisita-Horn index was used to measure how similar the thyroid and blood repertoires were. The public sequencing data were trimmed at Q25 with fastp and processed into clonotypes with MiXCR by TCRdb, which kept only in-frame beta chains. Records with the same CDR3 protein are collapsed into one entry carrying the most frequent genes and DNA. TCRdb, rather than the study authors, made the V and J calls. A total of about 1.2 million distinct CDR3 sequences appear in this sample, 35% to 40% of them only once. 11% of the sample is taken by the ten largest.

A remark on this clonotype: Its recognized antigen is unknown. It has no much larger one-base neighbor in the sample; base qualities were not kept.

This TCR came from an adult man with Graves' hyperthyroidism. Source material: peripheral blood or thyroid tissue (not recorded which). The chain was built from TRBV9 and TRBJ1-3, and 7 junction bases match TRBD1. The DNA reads TGTGCCAGCAGCGTATTCGACGAGGGGGCAGCTGGAAACACCATATATTTT. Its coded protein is CASSVFDEGAAGNTIYF.